The T cell receptor (beta chain) described here comes from a study of beta chain features in type 1 diabetes. General study results and limits: Small HLA sub-analyses could not settle whether HLA shapes TCRB rearrangement.

Comment on this clone: Antigen unknown.

Isolated RNA was reverse transcribed in full, so expressed TCRB transcripts were sequenced. The assay was immunoSEQ multiplex PCR, and TCRdb's table has in-frame clones only and misses some. The sample has some 99,000 clones, 40% seen once. The receptor's source is a woman aged 18-30 years in good health. The sequencing sample was made of stem cell memory CD4+ T cells from blood.

The CDR3 DNA is TGTGCCAGCAGCTACAACACTAGAAGCTCCTACAATGAGCAGTTCTTC. Translated, it gives CASSYNTRSSYNEQFF. The chain recombines TRBV7-9 with TRBJ2-1; D is possibly TRBD2 (5 bases). The CDR3 is made up of 16 amino acids. Germline-derived CDR1 and CDR2 are SEHNR and FQNEAQ (reference sequence). Trimming shortened V by 4 bases and J by 0 bases, and 13 bases separated the two germline ends.